The sequence of this T cell receptor beta chain was determined in a study of cytomegalovirus exposure and HLA in healthy donors. The germline CDR1 and CDR2 sequences are SGHNT and YYREEE (reference sequence). The CDR3 spans 14 residues. Between the trimmed V and J ends, which lost 1 base and 2 bases, there was a span of 8 bases. The PCR was carried out with 60 Vbeta primers and 13 Jbeta primers. Using immunoSEQ multiplex PCR, the repertoire was profiled, and TCRdb retains in-frame clones only, with some absent. The sample contains roughly 130,000 clones, 65% to 90% of which appear only once. The sample consisted of PBMCs. V is TRBV5-4 and J is TRBJ2-3; D call uncertain. The sequence derives from a man aged 30 to 45 in good health and CMV-seronegative. The DNA for the CDR3 is TGTGCCAGCAGCTTGCCCACTCACACAGATACGCAGTATTTT. Its protein product is CASSLPTHTDTQYF.